This T cell receptor (beta chain) was identified in a study of T cells in localized non-small cell lung cancer. The study's findings and limits: Exceeding tumor, uninvolved adjacent lung had the highest T cell clonality. Longer overall survival was linked to higher blood T cell density. Heterogeneity cannot be ruled out, as sequencing used one tumor region only. Of the top 100 tumor clones, median approximately 60 were in adjacent lung, 25 to 35 among its top 100.

This CDR3 has 11 residues. Germline values: CDR1 GTSNPN, CDR2 SVGIG (reference sequence). Produced via immunoSEQ multiplex PCR; TCRdb's table is partial and in-frame only. The table has over 20,000 clones, 81% seen once. This clone was detected only a few times. Its specificity is not known. The clonotype comes from a man aged 35 to 70 with stage III squamous cell lung carcinoma. The V call is TRBV30, the J call TRBJ2-1; 7 bases map to TRBD2. Sequenced material: peripheral blood, taken before any cancer treatment. CDR3 region: CASGTKNEQFF. The CDR3 coding sequence is TGTGCTTCCGGGACTAAAAATGAGCAGTTCTTC.